The clone carrying this T cell receptor beta chain turned up a few times. Its specificity is not known. After removal of 5 bases from V and 5 bases from J, the junction contained 11 bases not matched to a gene. The CDR3 is made up of 16 amino acids. Incorporated into the TCR beta cDNA libraries were unique molecular identifiers, which served to reduce PCR and sequencing biases. There were roughly 0.95 to 10 million T cells, and approximately 480,000 cDNA molecules came from them. TCRdb redid the calling of the PCR reads with MiXCR, one entry per CDR3 protein. The table records about 560,000 distinct CDR3 sequences, around 44% of them present only once. This record belongs to a study of post-analysis software for immune sequencing data. Study-wide background: The cohort encompassed relapsing-remitting, secondary progressive and progressive-relapsing multiple sclerosis disease courses.

Study-wide points: Controls had lower frequencies than patients of a few TRBV segments, which included TRBV5-6, TRBV5-1 and TRBV20-1. Multiple sclerosis was associated with a significant reduction in normalized Chao1 diversity relative to controls. Co-batched samples clustered tightly together by F measure.

The receptor comes from a girl aged 5 to 17 with multiple sclerosis. The chain has TRBV12-3 or TRBV12-4 and TRBJ1-2, with TRBD1 identical over 10 bases. Material: blood. DNA of the CDR3: TGTGCCAGCAGTCCCCAGGACAGGGGGTGGCTTTATGGCTACACCTTC. Translating gives CASSPQDRGWLYGYTF.